The clone carrying this T cell receptor (beta chain) was found many times. Its antigen remains unknown. As for time point: persistent/refractory GD, antithyroid drugs over 5 years with positive TRAb. The TCR library was made from RNA that had been extracted from PBMCs in TRIzol. American Thyroid Association guidelines defined Graves' disease diagnosis. As collected, the peripheral blood samples measured roughly 8.6 milliliters each and went into EDTA tubes. Arm-PCR with iRepertoire HTBI primers amplified the CDR3 regions for these TCR beta libraries. TCRdb called the multiplex PCR reads again in MiXCR, with one record for every CDR3 protein. The sample records hundreds of thousands of distinct CDR3 sequences, around 20% being singletons. CDR3 length: 15 residues. Trimming took 5 bases from V and 5 from J, leaving 18 bases between them. Per germline, CDR1 MNHEY and CDR2 SMNVEV (reference sequence). The sample originates from a study of regulatory T cells in long-lasting Graves disease. Study-wide results and limits: Since the sample size was small, accuracy may have been reduced.

This receptor was taken from a female donor with Graves disease. The chain links TRBV27 to TRBJ2-5, with D maybe TRBD1 (5 bases). Sequences were derived from peripheral blood mononuclear cells (PBMCs), sampled when the disease was refractory, from a patient treated with antithyroid drugs. This CDR3 is CASSHNSRVGETQYF. The CDR3 nucleotides read TGTGCCAGCAGTCACAACAGCAGGGTTGGGGAGACCCAGTACTTC.